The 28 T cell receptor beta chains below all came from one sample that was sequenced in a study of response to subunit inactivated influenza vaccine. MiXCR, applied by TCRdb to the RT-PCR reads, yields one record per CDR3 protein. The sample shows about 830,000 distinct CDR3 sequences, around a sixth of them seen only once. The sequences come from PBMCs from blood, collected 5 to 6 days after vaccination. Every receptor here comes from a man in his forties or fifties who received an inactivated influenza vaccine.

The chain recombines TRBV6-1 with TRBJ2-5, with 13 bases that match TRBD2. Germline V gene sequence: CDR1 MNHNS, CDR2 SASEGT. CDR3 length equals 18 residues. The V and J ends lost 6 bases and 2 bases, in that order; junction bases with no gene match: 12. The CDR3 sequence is CASSHLTSGGVIQETQYF. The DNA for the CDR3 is TGTGCCAGCAGCCACCTTACTAGCGGGGGGGTCATACAAGAGACCCAGTACTTC.

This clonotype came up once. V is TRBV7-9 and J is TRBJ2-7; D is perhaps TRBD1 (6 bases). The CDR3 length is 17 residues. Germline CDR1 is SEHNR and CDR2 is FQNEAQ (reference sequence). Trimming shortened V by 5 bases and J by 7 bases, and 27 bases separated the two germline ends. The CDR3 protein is CASSTNRDGILSGEQYF. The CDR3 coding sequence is TGTGCCAGCAGCACAAACAGGGATGGGATCCTTTCCGGGGAGCAGTACTTC.

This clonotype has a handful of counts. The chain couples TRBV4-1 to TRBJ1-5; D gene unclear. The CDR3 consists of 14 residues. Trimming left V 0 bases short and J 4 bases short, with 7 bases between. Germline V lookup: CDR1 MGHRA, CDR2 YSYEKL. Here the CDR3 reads CASSQEVLNQPQHF. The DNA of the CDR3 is TGCGCCAGCAGCCAAGAAGTCTTAAATCAGCCCCAGCATTTT.

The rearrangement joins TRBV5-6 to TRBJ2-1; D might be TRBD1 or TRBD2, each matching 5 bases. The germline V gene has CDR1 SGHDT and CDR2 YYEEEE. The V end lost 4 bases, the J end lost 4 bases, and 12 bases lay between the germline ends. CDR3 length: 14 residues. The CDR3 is CASSLGTLYNEQFF. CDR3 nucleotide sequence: TGTGCCAGCAGCCTGGGGACGTTATACAATGAGCAGTTCTTC.

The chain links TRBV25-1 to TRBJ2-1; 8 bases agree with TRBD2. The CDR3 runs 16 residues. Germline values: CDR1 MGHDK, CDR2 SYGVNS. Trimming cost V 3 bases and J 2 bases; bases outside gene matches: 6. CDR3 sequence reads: CASSDGGGRPYNEQFF. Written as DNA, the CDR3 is TGTGCCAGCAGTGACGGAGGCGGGAGGCCCTACAATGAGCAGTTCTTC.

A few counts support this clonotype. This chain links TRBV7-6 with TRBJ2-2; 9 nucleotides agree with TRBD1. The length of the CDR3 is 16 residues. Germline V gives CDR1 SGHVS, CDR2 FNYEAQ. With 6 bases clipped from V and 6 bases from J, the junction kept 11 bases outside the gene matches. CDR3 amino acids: CASSPAGTGLAGELFF. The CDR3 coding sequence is TGTGCCAGCAGTCCAGCCGGGACAGGGTTGGCCGGGGAGCTGTTTTTT.

Here the CDR3 reads CAWTPNPRADTQYF. Written as DNA, the CDR3 is TGTGCCTGGACCCCCAACCCGAGGGCAGATACGCAGTATTTT. The rearrangement links TRBV30 to TRBJ2-3, with a tentative D call TRBD2 (5 bases). This CDR3 comprises 14 residues. V was pared by 4 bases and J by 4 bases, with 15 bases between. Germline CDR1 and CDR2: GTSNPN and SVGIG (reference sequence). The full variable domain, rest sourced from reference TRBV30 and TRBJ2-3, is SQTIHQWPATLVQPVGSPLSLECTVEGTSNPNLYWYRQAAGRGLQLLFYSVGIGQISSEVPQNLSASRPQDRQFILSSKKLLLSDSGFYLCAWTPNPRADTQYFGPGTRLTVL.

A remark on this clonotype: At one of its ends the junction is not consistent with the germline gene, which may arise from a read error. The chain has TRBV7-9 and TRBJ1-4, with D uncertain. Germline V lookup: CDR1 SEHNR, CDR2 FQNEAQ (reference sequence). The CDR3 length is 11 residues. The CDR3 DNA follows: TGTGCCAGCCGAGACTTGGAAATACTGTTTTTT. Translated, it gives CASRDLEILFF.

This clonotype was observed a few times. In nucleotides, the CDR3 is TGTGCCACCAGTGGTACCGGGACCCCACCCCGCACAGATACGCAGTATTTT. Amino acid sequence: CATSGTGTPPRTDTQYF. V is TRBV24-1 and J is TRBJ2-3; possibly TRBD1 or TRBD2 for D (5 bases each). Germline V CDR1 and CDR2: KGHDR, SFDVKD. This CDR3 comprises 17 residues. V was pared by 5 bases and J by 1 base, with 18 bases between.

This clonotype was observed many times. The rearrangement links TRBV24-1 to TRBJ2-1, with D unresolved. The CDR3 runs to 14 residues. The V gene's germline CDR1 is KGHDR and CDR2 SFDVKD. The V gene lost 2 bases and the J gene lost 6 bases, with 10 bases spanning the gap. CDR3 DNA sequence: TGTGCCACCAGTGATTCTTTCAGAGGCAATGAGCAGTTCTTC. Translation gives CATSDSFRGNEQFF.

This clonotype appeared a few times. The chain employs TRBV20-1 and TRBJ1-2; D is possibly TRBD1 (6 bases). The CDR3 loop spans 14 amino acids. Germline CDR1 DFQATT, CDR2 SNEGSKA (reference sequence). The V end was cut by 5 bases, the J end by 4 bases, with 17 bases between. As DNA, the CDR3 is TGCAGTGCTTTCACAGGGAAGGGGGTCTATGGCTACACCTTC. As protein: CSAFTGKGVYGYTF.

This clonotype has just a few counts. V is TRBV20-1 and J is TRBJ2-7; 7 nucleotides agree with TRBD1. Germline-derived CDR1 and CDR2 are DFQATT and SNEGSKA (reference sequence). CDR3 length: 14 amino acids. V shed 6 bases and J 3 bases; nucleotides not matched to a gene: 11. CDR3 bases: TGCAGTGCACGAGACAGGGTGGGTTTCTACGAGCAGTACTTC. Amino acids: CSARDRVGFYEQYF.

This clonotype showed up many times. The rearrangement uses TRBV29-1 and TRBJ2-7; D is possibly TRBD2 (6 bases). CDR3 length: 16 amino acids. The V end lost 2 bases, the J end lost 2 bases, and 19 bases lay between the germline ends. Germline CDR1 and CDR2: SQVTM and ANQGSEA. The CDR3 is CSVEFAGRPNPYEQYF. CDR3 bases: TGCAGCGTTGAATTTGCGGGACGTCCGAACCCCTACGAGCAGTACTTC.

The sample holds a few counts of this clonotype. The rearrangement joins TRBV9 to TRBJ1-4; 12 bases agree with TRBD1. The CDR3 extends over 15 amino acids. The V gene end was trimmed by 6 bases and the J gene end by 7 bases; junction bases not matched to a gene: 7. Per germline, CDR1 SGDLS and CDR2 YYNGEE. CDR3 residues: CASNPGQGASEKLFF. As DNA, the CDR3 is TGTGCCAGCAACCCGGGACAGGGGGCGAGTGAAAAACTGTTTTTT. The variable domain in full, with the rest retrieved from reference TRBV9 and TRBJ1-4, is DSGVTQTPKHLITATGQRVTLRCSPRSGDLSVYWYQQSLDQGLQFLIQYYNGEERAKGNILERFSAQQFPDLHSELNLSSLELGDSALYFCASNPGQGASEKLFFGSGTQLSVL.

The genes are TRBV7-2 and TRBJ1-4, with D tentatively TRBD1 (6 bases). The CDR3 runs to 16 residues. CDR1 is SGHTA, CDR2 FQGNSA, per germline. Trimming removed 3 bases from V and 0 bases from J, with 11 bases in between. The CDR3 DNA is TGTGCCAGCAGCTTCGGACAGAATACAACTAATGAAAAACTGTTTTTT. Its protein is CASSFGQNTTNEKLFF.

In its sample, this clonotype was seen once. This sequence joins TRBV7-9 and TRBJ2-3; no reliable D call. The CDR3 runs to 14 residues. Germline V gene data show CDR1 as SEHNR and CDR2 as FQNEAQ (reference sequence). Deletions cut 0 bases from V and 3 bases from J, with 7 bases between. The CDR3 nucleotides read TGTGCCAGCAGCTTAGCTTCAGCGACAGATACGCAGTATTTT. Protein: CASSLASATDTQYF.

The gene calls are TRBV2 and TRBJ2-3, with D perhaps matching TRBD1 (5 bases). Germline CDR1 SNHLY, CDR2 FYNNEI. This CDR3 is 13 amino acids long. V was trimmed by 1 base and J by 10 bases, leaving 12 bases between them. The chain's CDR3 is CASSEVNRFAQYF. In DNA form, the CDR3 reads TGTGCCAGCAGTGAAGTAAACAGGTTCGCGCAGTATTTT.

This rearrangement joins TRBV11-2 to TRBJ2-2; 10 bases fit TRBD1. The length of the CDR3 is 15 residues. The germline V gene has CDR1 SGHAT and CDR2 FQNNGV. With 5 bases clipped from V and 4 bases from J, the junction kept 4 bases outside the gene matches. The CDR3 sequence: CASSRTGGRTGELFF. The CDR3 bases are TGTGCCAGCAGCAGGACAGGGGGGCGCACCGGGGAGCTGTTTTTT.

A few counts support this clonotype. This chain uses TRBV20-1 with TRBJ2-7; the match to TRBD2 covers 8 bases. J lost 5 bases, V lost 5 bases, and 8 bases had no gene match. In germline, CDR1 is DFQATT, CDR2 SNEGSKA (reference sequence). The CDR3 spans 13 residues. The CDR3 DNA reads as TGCAGTGCTGGCCCCGCGGGAGGTAACGAGCAGTACTTC. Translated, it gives CSAGPAGGNEQYF.

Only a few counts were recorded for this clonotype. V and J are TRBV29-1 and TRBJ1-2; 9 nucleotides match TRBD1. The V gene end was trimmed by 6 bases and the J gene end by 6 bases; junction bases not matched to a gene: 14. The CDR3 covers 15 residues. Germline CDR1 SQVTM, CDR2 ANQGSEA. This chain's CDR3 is CSVEHNRGRSDGYTF. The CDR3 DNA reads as TGCAGCGTGGAGCATAACAGGGGGCGGTCGGATGGCTACACCTTC.

CDR3 nucleotides: TGTGCCAGCAGCTTCTTCGGAGACCAAGAGACCCAGTACTTC. Translated: CASSFFGDQETQYF. This chain connects TRBV13 to TRBJ2-5; D is ambiguous. The CDR3 extends over 14 amino acids. Trimming removed 3 bases at V and 0 bases at J, with 8 bases between. Germline V gene lookup returns CDR1 PRHDT and CDR2 FYEKMQ (reference sequence).

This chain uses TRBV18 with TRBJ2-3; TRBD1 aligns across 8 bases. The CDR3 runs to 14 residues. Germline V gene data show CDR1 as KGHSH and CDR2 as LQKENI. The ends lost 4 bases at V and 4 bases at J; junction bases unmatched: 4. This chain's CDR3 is CASSRGQDPDTQYF. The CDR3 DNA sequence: TGTGCCAGCTCACGGGGACAGGATCCAGATACGCAGTATTTT.

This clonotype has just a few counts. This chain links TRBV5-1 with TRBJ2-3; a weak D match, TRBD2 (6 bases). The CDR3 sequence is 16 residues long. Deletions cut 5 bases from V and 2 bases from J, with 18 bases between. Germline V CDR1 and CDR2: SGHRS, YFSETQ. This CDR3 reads CASRYLPRGFTDTQYF. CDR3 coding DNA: TGCGCCAGCAGATATTTACCGCGGGGTTTCACAGATACGCAGTATTTT.

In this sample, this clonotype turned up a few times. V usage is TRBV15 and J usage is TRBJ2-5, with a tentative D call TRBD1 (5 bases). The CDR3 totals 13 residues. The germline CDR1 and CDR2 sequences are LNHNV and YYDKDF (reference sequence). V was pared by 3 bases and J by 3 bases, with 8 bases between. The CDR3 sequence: CATSRDKEETQYF. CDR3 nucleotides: TGTGCCACCAGCAGGGACAAAGAAGAGACCCAGTACTTC.

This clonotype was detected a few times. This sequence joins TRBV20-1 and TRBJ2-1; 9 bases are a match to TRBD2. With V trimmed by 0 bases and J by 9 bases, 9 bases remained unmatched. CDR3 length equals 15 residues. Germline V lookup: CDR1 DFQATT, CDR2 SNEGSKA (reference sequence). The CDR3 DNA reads TGCAGTGCTAGAGATAGGCTAGCGGGGCACATTGAGCAGTTCTTC. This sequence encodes CSARDRLAGHIEQFF.

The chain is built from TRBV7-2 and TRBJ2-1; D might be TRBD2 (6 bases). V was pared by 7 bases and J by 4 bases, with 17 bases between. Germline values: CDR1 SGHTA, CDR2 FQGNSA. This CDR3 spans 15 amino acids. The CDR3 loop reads CASIPWAGQYNEQFF. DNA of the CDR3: TGTGCCAGCATCCCCTGGGCGGGGCAATACAATGAGCAGTTCTTC.

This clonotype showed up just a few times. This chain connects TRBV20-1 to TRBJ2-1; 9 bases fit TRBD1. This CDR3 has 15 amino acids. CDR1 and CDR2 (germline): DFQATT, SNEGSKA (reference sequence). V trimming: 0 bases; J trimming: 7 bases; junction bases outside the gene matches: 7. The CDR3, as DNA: TGCAGTGCTAGAGAATTACAGGGGGCGAGTAATGAGCAGTTCTTC. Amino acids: CSARELQGASNEQFF.

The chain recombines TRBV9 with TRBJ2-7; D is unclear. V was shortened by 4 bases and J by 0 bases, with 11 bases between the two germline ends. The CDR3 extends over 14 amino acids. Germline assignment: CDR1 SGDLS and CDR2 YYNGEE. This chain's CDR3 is CASSPWAFSYEQYF. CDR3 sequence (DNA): TGTGCCAGCAGCCCATGGGCTTTCTCCTACGAGCAGTACTTC.